This is a list of T cell receptor beta chains from one sample in a study of vaccination and CD4 T cells after COVID-19. Their specific antigens are unknown. TCRdb re-called the PCR reads with MiXCR, one entry per CDR3 protein. Of 5,000 to 6,000 distinct CDR3 sequences in the sample, about 30% were seen once. The material was CD4+ T cells from blood, cultured in vitro, obtained after SARS-CoV-2 vaccination. The receptors come from a human donor who had recovered from COVID-19. Both conserved end residues are part of each CDR3. The D gene is left open where the match is weak. Expanded clones get a size class; other rows say once, few or many, or leave the size out.

TRBD1,TRBV20-1,TRBJ1-5,medium-sized,TGCAGTGCCGGGACAGGGGGCTTGTCCTCGCAGCCCCAGCATTTT,CSAGTGGLSSQPQHF
NA,TRBV20-1,TRBJ2-5,few,TGCAGTGCTAGAGTCCCCACAGCCGCCGGCGGGACCCAGTACTTC,CSARVPTAAGGTQYF
TRBD2,TRBV28,TRBJ2-5,medium-sized,TGTGCCAGCAGAGATAGCGGGGGGGCCCGGGAGACCCAGTACTTC,CASRDSGGARETQYF
TRBD1,TRBV5-4,TRBJ2-5,NA,TGTGCCAGCAGCTTTCAAACAGGGGGCGAGGAAGAGACCCAGTACTTC,CASSFQTGGEEETQYF
TRBD2,TRBV20-1,TRBJ2-2,few,TGCAGTGCTAGAGATGCTAGCGGGAGGGCCGACGGGGAGCTGTTTTTT,CSARDASGRADGELFF
NA,TRBV6-1,TRBJ2-6,few,TGTGCCAGCAGTCCCAGCTCTGGGGCCAACGTCCTGACTTTC,CASSPSSGANVLTF
NA,TRBV28,TRBJ2-2,medium-sized,TGTGCCACCTACCCAACATCCGGGACAAGCACCGGGGAGCTGTTTTTT,CATYPTSGTSTGELFF
NA,TRBV6-2/TRBV6-3,TRBJ2-7,once,TGTGCCAGCAGTGGAGCCTACGAGCAGTACTTC,CASSGAYEQYF
NA,TRBV24-1,TRBJ2-3,NA,TGTGCCACCAGTGATCCCACGCGTGGAGGAGATACGCAGTATTTT,CATSDPTRGGDTQYF
NA,TRBV6-1,TRBJ1-2,NA,TGTGCCAGCATCACACACGGGGTGACGAACTATGGCTACACCTTC,CASITHGVTNYGYTF
NA,TRBV11-2,TRBJ2-7,NA,TGTGCCAGCAGCCGAATGACAGGATCCTACGAGCAGTACTTC,CASSRMTGSYEQYF
TRBD1,TRBV7-9,TRBJ2-3,medium-sized,TGTGCCAGCACCCCCCAGGGACAGGGGGTCACAGATACGCAGTATTTT,CASTPQGQGVTDTQYF
TRBD1,TRBV28,TRBJ1-2,medium-sized,TGTGCCAGCAGCCTCACAGGGGATGGCTACACCTTC,CASSLTGDGYTF
TRBD1,TRBV6-1,TRBJ2-2,NA,TGTGCCAGCAGTCTACAGGGGTCCCCCGCCGGGGAGCTGTTTTTT,CASSLQGSPAGELFF
NA,TRBV28,TRBJ2-7,NA,TGTGCCAGCAGTTCATGGCGGGTCCAGTACTTC,CASSSWRVQYF
NA,TRBV6-5,TRBJ2-3,NA,TGTGCCAGCAGTTACTCGAAATCGGCTACGCAGTATTTT,CASSYSKSATQYF
NA,TRBV25-1,TRBJ2-7,few,TGTGCCAGCAGTGATAAGGCCGGCGAGCAGTACTTC,CASSDKAGEQYF
TRBD2,TRBV6-4,TRBJ2-3,NA,TGTGCCAGCAGTGAAATAGCGGGGGGCACAGATACGCAGTATTTT,CASSEIAGGTDTQYF
NA,TRBV28,TRBJ2-7,few,TGTGCCAGCAGTTTATTTTCGGCAGTATCCTACGAGCAGTACTTC,CASSLFSAVSYEQYF
NA,TRBV4-1,TRBJ2-7,NA,TGCGCCAGCAGCCAGAGCGGATGGGTGCGGATCCACGAGCAGTACTTC,CASSQSGWVRIHEQYF
NA,TRBV7-9,TRBJ1-2,NA,TGTGCCAGCAGCTTACTAAGGGGCGCGAACTATGGCTACACCTTC,CASSLLRGANYGYTF
NA,TRBV7-3,TRBJ2-6,large,TGTGCCAGCAGCTCGGACCCAGCCGGAGCCAACGTCCTGACTTTC,CASSSDPAGANVLTF
TRBD1,TRBV19,TRBJ2-5,NA,TGTGCCAGTAGCGACAGGGGGCTAGGAGAGACCCAGTACTTC,CASSDRGLGETQYF
NA,TRBV10-3,TRBJ2-5,few,TGTGCCACAGGACAGCTACAAGAGACCCAGTACTTC,CATGQLQETQYF
TRBD2,TRBV7-2,TRBJ2-5,NA,TGTGCCAGCAGCTCCCAGGCAGCGGGGCAAGAGACCCAGTACTTC,CASSSQAAGQETQYF
TRBD1,TRBV7-8,TRBJ2-7,medium-sized,TGTGCCAGCAGCTTAGCGGGGACAGTCCCTGCCTACGAGCAGTACTTC,CASSLAGTVPAYEQYF
NA,TRBV7-8,TRBJ2-7,few,TGTGCCAGCAGCGACTCCTACGAGCAGTACTTC,CASSDSYEQYF
NA,TRBV10-3,TRBJ2-7,few,TGTGCCATCAGCAGTATGGGGCTAGGGTCCTACGAGCAGTACTTC,CAISSMGLGSYEQYF
NA,TRBV7-8,TRBJ2-1,NA,TGTGCCAGCAGCTTACAACTTCGGGGGTACTCCTACAATGAGCAGTTCTTC,CASSLQLRGYSYNEQFF
TRBD2,TRBV20-1,TRBJ2-7,NA,TGCAGTGCTAGAGTCCCCCCCAAGCGGGGGGTTCGCTACGAGCAGTACTTC,CSARVPPKRGVRYEQYF
NA,TRBV28,TRBJ2-1,few,TGTGCCAGCAGTCCCCGGGGCAAGGGTGAGCAGTTCTTC,CASSPRGKGEQFF
NA,TRBV7-9,TRBJ2-3,medium-sized,TGTGCCAGCAGCGCCATGGGTAGCACAGATACGCAGTATTTT,CASSAMGSTDTQYF
TRBD2,TRBV27,TRBJ2-7,NA,TGTGCCAGCAGTTTACGGGCGGGAGGGCCGTATGCCTACTACGAGCAGTACTTC,CASSLRAGGPYAYYEQYF
TRBD2,TRBV10-1,TRBJ2-1,NA,TGCGCCAGCAGTGGGGGGACCGGGACTAGCGGATTCCAGCCCTACAATGAGCAGTTCTTC,CASSGGTGTSGFQPYNEQFF
NA,TRBV28,TRBJ2-2,NA,TGTGCCAGCAGTTATCGGCCCACGAACACCGGGGAGCTGTTTTTT,CASSYRPTNTGELFF
TRBD1,TRBV6-4,TRBJ2-1,few,TGTGCCAGCAGTGAAGGGACAGGGGGCAATGAGCAGTTCTTC,CASSEGTGGNEQFF
NA,TRBV27,TRBJ1-2,few,TGTGCCAGCAGTCTCACAGGGACAGGCTACACCTTC,CASSLTGTGYTF
TRBD1,TRBV6-1,TRBJ2-7,NA,TGTGCCAGCAGTCGCCACGACAGGGGGCGACGAACCTACGAGCAGTACTTC,CASSRHDRGRRTYEQYF
TRBD1,TRBV20-1,TRBJ1-6,NA,TGCAGTGCTGGGACAGGGGGTTTATATAATTCACCCCTCCACTTT,CSAGTGGLYNSPLHF
NA,TRBV11-1,TRBJ1-5,NA,TGTGCCAGCAGCGCAGGGTGGAATCAGCCCCAGCATTTT,CASSAGWNQPQHF
TRBD1,TRBV4-1,TRBJ1-5,NA,TGCGCCAGCAGCCTCGAACCGGGACAGGGGTCCTATAGCAATCAGCCCCAGCATTTT,CASSLEPGQGSYSNQPQHF
NA,TRBV28,TRBJ2-7,few,TGTGCCAGCAGTTTGCCAGGGGTCTCCTACGAGCAGTACTTC,CASSLPGVSYEQYF
NA,TRBV20-1,TRBJ1-2,medium-sized,TGCAGTGCTAGACTCCAGGAAGAAGGCTATGGCTACACCTTC,CSARLQEEGYGYTF